This is a list of T cell receptor beta chains from one sample in a study of OX40 agonist ivuxolimab in advanced cancers. Here immunoSEQ multiplex PCR was the method, and the copy in TCRdb shows in-frame clones only, minus some. The sample includes tens of thousands of clones, roughly 84% of them seen just once. Sample: CD4+ or CD8+ T cells sorted from blood, taken in a trial of the OX40 agonist ivuxolimab. These receptors were taken from an adult with an advanced solid tumor such as melanoma, head and neck, liver or kidney cancer. CDR3s include the opening cysteine and the closing phenylalanine or tryptophan. The order of the fields is V gene, J gene, CDR3 protein.

v_call: TRBV6-5; j_call: TRBJ1-3; cdr3_aa: CASSYRLGGGNTIYF
v_call: TRBV7-9; j_call: TRBJ2-1; cdr3_aa: CASSRTSGYNEQFF
v_call: TRBV6-4; j_call: TRBJ2-3; cdr3_aa: CARDRGTSTDTQYF
v_call: TRBV7-6; j_call: TRBJ2-7; cdr3_aa: CASSLAPGRGYEQYF
v_call: TRBV19; j_call: TRBJ2-7; cdr3_aa: CASSGQGGYEQYF
v_call: TRBV5-1; j_call: TRBJ1-2; cdr3_aa: CASSATGDGYTF
v_call: TRBV18; j_call: TRBJ2-2; cdr3_aa: CASSQPGQNTGELFF
v_call: TRBV5-4; j_call: TRBJ2-3; cdr3_aa: CASGGEGATDTQYF
v_call: TRBV5-1; j_call: TRBJ2-5; cdr3_aa: CASSGEWGPGETQYF
v_call: TRBV7-9; j_call: TRBJ2-4; cdr3_aa: CASSLAPAGGVQNIQYF
v_call: TRBV6-6; j_call: TRBJ1-2; cdr3_aa: CASHNRARSYGYTF
v_call: TRBV7-9; j_call: TRBJ2-2; cdr3_aa: CASSWGSWSNTGELFF
v_call: TRBV5-1; j_call: TRBJ2-6; cdr3_aa: CASSLKGTGVKSGANVLTF
v_call: TRBV7-5; j_call: TRBJ1-2; cdr3_aa: CVRSCLILSRVYGYTF
v_call: TRBV9; j_call: TRBJ2-3; cdr3_aa: CASSVGVDTQYF
v_call: TRBV7-6; j_call: TRBJ2-5; cdr3_aa: CASSLVNGKETQYF
v_call: TRBV5-6; j_call: TRBJ1-4; cdr3_aa: CASSVGLTGLGEKLFF
v_call: TRBV5-1; j_call: TRBJ1-2; cdr3_aa: CASSLGTTAANYGYTF
v_call: TRBV6-5; j_call: TRBJ1-6; cdr3_aa: CASSWLGVGDSPLHF
v_call: TRBV18; j_call: TRBJ2-7; cdr3_aa: CASSRGQGYEQYF
v_call: TRBV9; j_call: TRBJ1-1; cdr3_aa: CASSVVGWNTEAFF
v_call: TRBV19; j_call: TRBJ2-1; cdr3_aa: CASRGVGSPSSMNEQFF
v_call: TRBV13; j_call: TRBJ2-2; cdr3_aa: CASSSGRGDTGELFF
v_call: TRBV19; j_call: TRBJ2-1; cdr3_aa: CASSAVLNEQFF
v_call: TRBV5-4; j_call: TRBJ1-1; cdr3_aa: CASSLAGQNTEAFF
v_call: TRBV10-3; j_call: TRBJ2-1; cdr3_aa: CAIGNREDNEQFF
v_call: TRBV6-1; j_call: TRBJ1-6; cdr3_aa: CASSDFHGGSYNSPLHF
v_call: TRBV6-5; j_call: TRBJ1-2; cdr3_aa: CASSYEGVASSYTF
v_call: TRBV9; j_call: TRBJ1-4; cdr3_aa: CASSVGRGGPATNEKLFF
v_call: TRBV19; j_call: TRBJ1-4; cdr3_aa: CASSISITGPPFF
v_call: TRBV7-8; j_call: TRBJ2-7; cdr3_aa: CASSLGGTGRYEQYF
v_call: TRBV5-5; j_call: TRBJ1-4; cdr3_aa: CASSPGGDINEKLFF
v_call: TRBV7-2; j_call: TRBJ1-1; cdr3_aa: CASSSQGGLNTEAFF
v_call: TRBV9; j_call: TRBJ1-2; cdr3_aa: CASSAQANYDYTF
v_call: TRBV6-5; j_call: TRBJ2-3; cdr3_aa: CASSRDRDTDTQYF
v_call: TRBV2; j_call: TRBJ2-7; cdr3_aa: CASSEADIMSSYEQYF
v_call: TRBV7-9; j_call: TRBJ1-2; cdr3_aa: CASSLVGKYGYTF
v_call: TRBV27; j_call: TRBJ2-3; cdr3_aa: CASRSGTRPPTDTQYF
v_call: TRBV2; j_call: TRBJ2-2; cdr3_aa: CASTYGTGELFF
v_call: TRBV4-3; j_call: TRBJ1-1; cdr3_aa: CASREGELRYTEAFF
v_call: TRBV6-1; j_call: TRBJ1-2; cdr3_aa: CASKAGPDFYGYTF
v_call: TRBV30; j_call: TRBJ1-1; cdr3_aa: CAWRSYRLGSTEAFF
v_call: TRBV4-3; j_call: TRBJ1-1; cdr3_aa: CASSQLDRIAEAFF
v_call: TRBV5-1; j_call: TRBJ2-3; cdr3_aa: CASSSMNSADTQYF
v_call: TRBV11-3; j_call: TRBJ1-6; cdr3_aa: CASSLDSGNNSPLHF
v_call: TRBV15; j_call: TRBJ2-3; cdr3_aa: CATSRGRAERTDTQYF
v_call: TRBV19; j_call: TRBJ2-2; cdr3_aa: CASSITPTPAGELFF
v_call: TRBV2; j_call: TRBJ2-3; cdr3_aa: CASSRRASTDTQYF
v_call: TRBV9; j_call: TRBJ1-6; cdr3_aa: CASSVGQGGSPLHF
v_call: TRBV7-9; j_call: TRBJ2-5; cdr3_aa: CASSPDRGTQYF
v_call: TRBV9; j_call: TRBJ1-3; cdr3_aa: CASSVGGNTIYF
v_call: TRBV12-5; j_call: TRBJ2-7; cdr3_aa: CASGLPGQGRYEQYF
v_call: TRBV18; j_call: TRBJ2-7; cdr3_aa: CASSRADRAEQYF
v_call: TRBV29-1; j_call: TRBJ2-1; cdr3_aa: CSGRLASYNEQFF
v_call: TRBV4-3; j_call: TRBJ2-5; cdr3_aa: CASSPSAGIGTQYF
v_call: TRBV7-9; j_call: TRBJ2-2; cdr3_aa: CASSLGEIQGKGTGELFF
v_call: TRBV2; j_call: TRBJ2-5; cdr3_aa: CASSAGWGETQYF